This T cell receptor (beta chain) derives from a study of T cells in Graves' hyperthyroidism and ophthalmopathy (dated 2019 in TCRdb). For context, the study as a whole: Peripheral blood samples were taken at initial diagnosis, before any treatment was given. To identify distinguishing TCR V-J signatures, a discovery cohort of around 98 patients was used, comprising 40 to 45 with Graves' ophthalmopathy and around 60 with stable Graves' hyperthyroidism. Thyroid tissue and blood T-cell repertoires from about six Graves' hyperthyroidism patients were also compared in the study. The paper describes TCR Vbeta CDR3 sequencing of about 140 peripheral blood samples, made up of 43 ophthalmopathy patients, roughly 80 hyperthyroidism patients and 17 progressor patients. The roughly 94 discovery patients were randomly split 7:3 into training and test sets. Prospective prediction of ophthalmopathy was tested in an independent validation cohort consisting of roughly 19 hyperthyroidism patients and approximately 16 patients who later progressed to ophthalmopathy. Once sampling was done, hyperthyroidism patients were given methimazole at a starting dose of 30 mg daily, whereas ophthalmopathy patients were given high-dose intravenous methylprednisolone.

CDR1 and CDR2 are read off the germline V gene (reference sequence) as MNHEY and SMNVEV. Reading from cysteine to phenylalanine, the CDR3 counts 12 amino acids. Of all the DNA, just the CDR3 is kept, 36 bases in frame from base 1. General conclusions and limits of the study: Most expanded thyroid clonotypes (frequency above 0.001) were also detected in blood, suggesting blood repertoires may reflect thyroid immune responses. Sample size was not statistically predetermined, and blinding of investigators to group allocation was not performed. A model built on a 13 V-J signature distinguished ophthalmopathy from stable hyperthyroidism, reaching 87.88% sensitivity and about 81% specificity in cross-validation and 80%/75% in testing. In validation, the model predicted progression to ophthalmopathy with over 65% sensitivity and approximately 74% specificity, a median of around six months before onset.

Hyperthyroidism patients were newly diagnosed, had a disease duration of under 2 months, and were aged 18 to 65 years. Exclusion was applied to patients with uncontrolled infections, other autoimmune diseases, pregnancy or lactation. Clinical symptoms, serum thyroxine and TRAb, thyroid ultrasound, and orbital computed tomography formed the basis for the diagnoses. For progressor patients, blood was drawn at the first diagnosis of hyperthyroidism, before any ophthalmopathy symptoms had appeared. Ficoll-Paque density gradient centrifugation was used to isolate PBMCs from around 10 ml of fresh peripheral blood. Progressor patients were initially diagnosed with Graves' hyperthyroidism and developed ophthalmopathy during follow-up. Trizol reagent was used to extract total RNA, and RNA quality was then checked on an Agilent 2100 Bioanalyzer. The TCR beta CDR3 regions were amplified from RNA transcripts. For the first round of RT-PCR on the TCR CDR3, the HTBI primer set was used together with the Qiagen OneStep RT-PCR kit. A second multiplex PCR round built the libraries, followed by size selection and purification. The libraries were sequenced on an Illumina HiSeq2000 using paired-end 100 bp reads. As for the original processing: SOAPnuke was used to process the raw data, throwing out any read that contained adapters or uncalled bases, had a mean Phred below 15, or lacked an exact constant-primer or identifier match. High-quality paired reads were merged using COPE v1.2.5, and each unique nucleotide sequence was defined as a clonotype. MiTCR v1.1 was used to align clonotypes to the IMGT TRBV, TRBD and TRBJ reference segments. The analysis was restricted to V-J combinations with a frequency above 0.0001, which together covered around 99% of the repertoires. The TCS score was defined as the ratio of F50 (clonal expansion) to E x V (chaos), calculated using BLOSUM62-based TCRdist between CDR3 peptides within each V-J. Welch's t-statistics and random forest reduced just over 500 V-J features to about 13, which were used in a naive Bayes classifier (R e1071). The raw public reads went through TCRdb reprocessing: fastp at Q25, MiXCR clone calling, in-frame beta chains kept. Rows with a matching CDR3 protein are joined into one entry that keeps the most common DNA and genes. TCRdb's processing, not the study's, gives the V and J calls here. For this sample there are a few hundred thousand distinct CDR3 sequences; more than 12% appear just once. In total, the top ten clones hold about an eighth of the sample.

About this clonotype itself: The specificity of this receptor is unknown. A single base separates this from a much larger clone, so it may be a read error.

The sequencing sample was made of blood. The rearrangement combines TRBV27 with TRBJ1-5; no D gene can be assigned with confidence. The TCR comes from a woman aged 40 to 49 with Graves' hyperthyroidism that later progressed to Graves' ophthalmopathy. This receptor carries the CDR3 CASGYSNQPQNF. Here is the DNA: TGTGCCAGCGGTTATAGCAATCAGCCCCAGAATTTT.